The rows below give T cell receptor beta chains drawn from one sample of a study of Graves' ophthalmopathy and Graves' hyperthyroidism. TCRdb redid the calling of the multiplex PCR reads with MiXCR, one entry per CDR3 protein. This table has hundreds of thousands of distinct CDR3 sequences, about a fifth appearing once. Sequencing input: peripheral blood. The source is a woman between 18 and 30 years old with stable Graves' hyperthyroidism. Some clones in this sample may be carry-over from other donors' samples. CDR3s include the opening cysteine and the closing phenylalanine or tryptophan. The D gene is left open where the match is weak. Where a row states a size, it is once, few, many or the class of an expanded clone; other rows omit it.

j_call v_call d_call clone_size cdr3_aa cdr3_nt
TRBJ2-5 TRBV7-6 . . CASSLFSASQETQYF TGTGCCAGCAGCTTATTTTCAGCAAGCCAAGAGACCCAGTACTTC
TRBJ1-2 TRBV6-5 . . CASSSLSRVIYGYTF TGTGCCAGCAGTTCCCTCTCCCGGGTCATTTATGGCTACACCTTC
TRBJ1-2 TRBV6-5 . many CASSYLGRDYGYTF TGTGCCAGCAGTTATTTGGGCCGGGACTATGGCTACACCTTC
TRBJ1-1 TRBV5-1 . few CASSPTGRSDTEAFF TGCGCCAGCAGCCCGACGGGACGGTCAGACACTGAAGCTTTCTTT
TRBJ2-1 TRBV11-2 . few CASSSGLSEQFF TGTGCCAGCAGCTCTGGACTGAGTGAGCAGTTCTTC
TRBJ2-7 TRBV11-1 . few CASSLGPGSAYEQYF TGTGCCAGCAGCTTGGGCCCGGGGTCGGCCTACGAGCAGTACTTC
TRBJ1-2 TRBV20-1 TRBD1 few CSALGGTGLKYGYTF TGCAGTGCCCTGGGCGGGACAGGGTTAAAATATGGCTACACCTTC
TRBJ1-5 TRBV12-3/TRBV12-4 . many CASSFRGNQPQHF TGTGCCAGCAGCTTCCGGGGGAATCAGCCCCAGCATTTT
TRBJ1-2 TRBV20-1 . many CSAAGTPNYGYTF TGCAGTGCTGCCGGGACGCCTAACTATGGCTACACCTTC
TRBJ2-7 TRBV12-3/TRBV12-4 TRBD1 . CASSPGQGAREYF TGTGCCAGCAGCCCAGGACAGGGGGCTCGCGAGTACTTC
TRBJ1-2 TRBV7-9 TRBD1 many CASSSGGATLGYTF TGTGCCAGCAGCTCAGGGGGCGCAACTTTGGGCTACACCTTC
TRBJ1-1 TRBV6-1 . many CASSERPTRGAGLATEAFF TGTGCCAGCAGTGAAAGACCGACCCGAGGCGCGGGGCTGGCTACTGAAGCTTTCTTT
TRBJ1-1 TRBV2 . few CASSPHPGVEAFF TGTGCCAGCAGTCCACACCCCGGGGTTGAAGCTTTCTTT
TRBJ2-7 TRBV7-2 . many CASSSVGGSEEYF TGTGCCAGCAGCTCAGTCGGCGGATCCGAGGAGTACTTC
TRBJ1-1 TRBV5-1 . many CASSPLTGMNTEAFF TGCGCCAGCAGCCCCTTAACAGGGATGAACACTGAAGCTTTCTTT
TRBJ1-1 TRBV9 . many CASSVGPENTEAFF TGTGCCAGCAGCGTAGGGCCGGAGAACACTGAAGCTTTCTTT
TRBJ1-1 TRBV7-2 . many CASSAWTEAFF TGTGCCAGCAGTGCCTGGACTGAAGCTTTCTTT
TRBJ1-2 TRBV7-9 . . CASSSQGYAYGYTF TGTGCCAGCAGCTCCCAGGGTTACGCCTATGGCTACACCTTC
TRBJ2-2 TRBV19 . few CASLGISNTGELFF TGTGCTAGTCTGGGGATTTCGAACACCGGGGAGCTGTTTTTT
TRBJ2-6 TRBV6-2/TRBV6-3 . many CASSYFISGRVIAGANVLTF TGTGCCAGCAGTTACTTCATCTCTGGCAGGGTGATAGCTGGGGCCAACGTCCTGACTTTC
TRBJ2-3 TRBV12-3/TRBV12-4 TRBD2 . CASSFVLAETTDTQYF TGTGCCAGCAGTTTTGTGCTAGCGGAAACCACAGATACGCAGTATTTT
TRBJ1-2 TRBV24-1 . many CATSEQGNYGYTF TGTGCCACCAGTGAACAGGGTAACTATGGCTACACCTTC
TRBJ1-5 TRBV7-2 TRBD1 many CASSAQGGGYQPQHF TGTGCCAGCAGCGCGCAGGGGGGGGGCTATCAGCCCCAGCATTTT
TRBJ2-4 TRBV10-1 . many CAKTGHSKNIQYF TGCGCCAAGACGGGACACTCCAAAAACATTCAGTACTTC
TRBJ2-7 TRBV6-1 TRBD1 . CASSDPGTGGSYEQYF TGTGCCAGCAGTGACCCCGGGACAGGGGGCTCCTACGAGCAGTACTTC
TRBJ1-2 TRBV6-2/TRBV6-3 . many CASSYSSRVHGYTF TGTGCCAGCAGTTACTCATCCAGGGTTCATGGCTACACCTTC
TRBJ2-2 TRBV3-1 . few CASSQDIGQGGTGELFF TGTGCCAGCAGCCAAGATATAGGGCAGGGAGGAACCGGGGAGCTGTTTTTT
TRBJ1-1 TRBV2 . many CASNRAQNTEAFF TGTGCCAGCAACAGGGCCCAAAACACTGAAGCTTTCTTT
TRBJ1-1 TRBV5-1 . many CASSYRANTEAFF TGCGCCAGCAGCTACAGGGCTAACACTGAAGCTTTCTTT
TRBJ1-1 TRBV3-1 . many CASSHETEAFF TGTGCCAGCAGCCACGAAACTGAAGCTTTCTTT
TRBJ1-1 TRBV12-3/TRBV12-4 . many CASFDSRVTEAFF TGTGCCAGTTTCGACAGTCGGGTCACTGAAGCTTTCTTT
TRBJ1-5 TRBV4-1 . few CASSQVFGASQPQHF TGCGCCAGCAGCCAAGTGTTCGGGGCTAGTCAGCCCCAGCATTTT
TRBJ1-2 TRBV6-2/TRBV6-3 . few CASSPGDGRRKANYGYTF TGTGCCAGCAGCCCGGGGGACGGAAGAAGGAAAGCTAACTATGGCTACACCTTC
TRBJ2-2 TRBV10-3 TRBD2 once CATTPPGTSGVDGELFF TGTGCCACCACACCACCTGGTACTAGCGGGGTGGACGGGGAGCTGTTTTTT
TRBJ2-7 TRBV2 . . CACSRRTAGSSYEQCF TGTGCCTGCAGTAGGAGGACAGCGGGGAGCTCCTACGAGCAGTGCTTC
TRBJ1-5 TRBV12-3/TRBV12-4 . many CASSLYPSGQPQHF TGTGCCAGCAGTTTATATCCTTCAGGTCAGCCCCAGCATTTT
TRBJ2-2 TRBV2 TRBD1 many CASSTPQGAWTGELFF TGTGCCAGCAGTACCCCGCAGGGGGCGTGGACCGGGGAGCTGTTTTTT
TRBJ1-1 TRBV28 . many CASRNGMNTEAFF TGTGCCAGCAGAAACGGTATGAACACTGAAGCTTTCTTT
TRBJ1-6 TRBV27 TRBD1 few CASRRKRQGRTPLHF TGTGCCAGCAGACGAAAAAGACAGGGAAGGACACCCCTCCACTTT
TRBJ1-6 TRBV12-3/TRBV12-4 . many CASSLRRIYNSPLHF TGTGCCAGCAGTCTCCGTCGGATCTATAATTCACCCCTCCACTTT
TRBJ1-2 TRBV30 TRBD1 many CAWSDRGHGYTF TGTGCCTGGAGTGACAGGGGCCATGGCTACACCTTC
TRBJ1-1 TRBV19 . . CASSIKLLENTEAFF TGTGCCAGTAGTATTAAGTTATTAGAGAACACTGAAGCTTTCTTT
TRBJ2-5 TRBV30 . few CAWSVIGYQETQYF TGTGCCTGGAGTGTGATAGGGTACCAAGAGACCCAGTACTTC
TRBJ2-2 TRBV30 TRBD1 many CAWSVRDRDTGELFF TGTGCCTGGAGTGTCCGGGACAGGGACACCGGGGAGCTGTTTTTT
TRBJ1-2 TRBV5-1 . few CASSNSGSNYGYTF TGCGCCAGCAGCAATTCGGGAAGTAACTATGGCTACACCTTC